A selection of T cell receptor beta chains follows, all from one sample in a study of vaccination and CD4 T cells after COVID-19. For these receptors, no antigen is known. TCRdb reprocessed the PCR reads with MiXCR, giving one entry per CDR3 protein. The sample lists tens of thousands of distinct CDR3 sequences, less than 60% seen once, with roughly 30% in the top ten. The sequencing used CD4+ T cells from blood, cultured in vitro, collected before SARS-CoV-2 vaccination. The receptors shown here come from a human donor who received a COVID-19 vaccine. CDR3s include the opening cysteine and the closing phenylalanine or tryptophan. Each record gives: V gene, D gene, J gene, clone size, CDR3 DNA, CDR3 protein. D genes are given only for firm matches. Rows may omit the clone size; those that give it use once, few, many or a size class.

>TRBV15|-|TRBJ1-2|few
TGTGCCACCAGCAGAGATCGGGGAGGGTATGGCTACACCTTC
CATSRDRGGYGYTF
>TRBV20-1|-|TRBJ2-7|-
TGCAGTGCTAGAGGGGACACATACTACGAGCAGTACTTC
CSARGDTYYEQYF
>TRBV20-1|TRBD1|TRBJ1-5|-
TGCAGTGCCAAAGACAGGGGGCCCAATCAGCCCCAGCATTTT
CSAKDRGPNQPQHF
>TRBV10-1|-|TRBJ1-1|-
TGCGCCAGCAGTGAGTTGGACAGCTCAAAAGCTTTCTTT
CASSELDSSKAFF
>TRBV11-3|TRBD1|TRBJ1-1|-
TGTGCCAGCAGCTCCGGTGGGTCTAGGGGGCGGAACGGTGCTTTCTTT
CASSSGGSRGRNGAFF
>TRBV12-5|TRBD1|TRBJ1-2|-
TGTGCTAGTGGTTTGCTCTCGGGACAGGGGGGCTATGGCTACACCTTC
CASGLLSGQGGYGYTF
>TRBV7-6|-|TRBJ2-5|few
TGTGCCAGCAGCTTAGAAAGGGCAGCTCAAGAGACCCAGTACTTC
CASSLERAAQETQYF
>TRBV12-3/TRBV12-4|-|TRBJ1-4|once
TGTGCCAGCAGCCGGAACCAGCTGGGGGCTAATGAAAAACTGTTTTTT
CASSRNQLGANEKLFF
>TRBV19|-|TRBJ2-3|few
TGTGCCAGTAGCCTATTTCAGGGAGATACGCAGTATTTT
CASSLFQGDTQYF
>TRBV6-2/TRBV6-3|TRBD2|TRBJ2-3|-
TGTGCCAGCAGCCGGACACTAGCGGGGGCAGGGGATACGCAGTATTTT
CASSRTLAGAGDTQYF
>TRBV6-1|-|TRBJ1-2|-
TGTGCCAGCAGTGCCCAAACCGGACAGTTCTCTAACTATGGCTACACCTTC
CASSAQTGQFSNYGYTF
>TRBV11-2|-|TRBJ1-6|few
TGTGCCAGCAGCTTAGACAGGGGTACTAATTCACCCCTCCACTTT
CASSLDRGTNSPLHF